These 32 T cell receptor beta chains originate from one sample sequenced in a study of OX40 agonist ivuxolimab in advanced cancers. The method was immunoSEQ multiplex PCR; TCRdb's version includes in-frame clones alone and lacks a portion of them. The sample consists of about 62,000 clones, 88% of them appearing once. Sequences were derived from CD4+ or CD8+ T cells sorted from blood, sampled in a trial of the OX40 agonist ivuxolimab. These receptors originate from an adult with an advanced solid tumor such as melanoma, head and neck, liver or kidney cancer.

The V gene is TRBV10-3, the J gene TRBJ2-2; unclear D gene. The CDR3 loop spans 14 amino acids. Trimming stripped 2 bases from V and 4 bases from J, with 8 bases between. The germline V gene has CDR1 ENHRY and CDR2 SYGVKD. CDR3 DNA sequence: TGTGCCATCAGTGAGAGCCAGTCCACCGGGGAGCTGTTTTTT. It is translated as CAISESQSTGELFF.

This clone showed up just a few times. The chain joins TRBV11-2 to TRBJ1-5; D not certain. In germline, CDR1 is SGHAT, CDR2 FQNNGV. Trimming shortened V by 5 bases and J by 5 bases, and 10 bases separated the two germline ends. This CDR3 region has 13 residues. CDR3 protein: CASSGTAHQPQHF. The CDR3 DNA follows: TGTGCCAGCAGCGGAACGGCTCATCAGCCCCAGCATTTT. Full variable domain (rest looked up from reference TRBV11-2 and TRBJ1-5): EAGVAQSPRYKIIEKRQSVAFWCNPISGHATLYWYQQILGQGPKLLIQFQNNGVVDDSQLPKDRFSAERLKGVDSTLKIQPAKLEDSAVYLCASSGTAHQPQHFGDGTRLSIL.

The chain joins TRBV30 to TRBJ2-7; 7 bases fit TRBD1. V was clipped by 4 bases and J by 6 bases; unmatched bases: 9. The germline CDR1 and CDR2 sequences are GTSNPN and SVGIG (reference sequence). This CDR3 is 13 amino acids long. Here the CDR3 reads CAWTSRQGTEQYF. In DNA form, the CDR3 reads TGTGCCTGGACCTCAAGACAGGGAACCGAGCAGTACTTC.

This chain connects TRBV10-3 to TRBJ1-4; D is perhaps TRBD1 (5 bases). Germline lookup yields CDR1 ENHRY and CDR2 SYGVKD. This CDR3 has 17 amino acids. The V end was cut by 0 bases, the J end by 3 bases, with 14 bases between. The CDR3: CAISESTGGEANEKLFF. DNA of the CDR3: TGTGCCATCAGTGAGTCCACGGGGGGAGAGGCTAATGAAAAACTGTTTTTT.

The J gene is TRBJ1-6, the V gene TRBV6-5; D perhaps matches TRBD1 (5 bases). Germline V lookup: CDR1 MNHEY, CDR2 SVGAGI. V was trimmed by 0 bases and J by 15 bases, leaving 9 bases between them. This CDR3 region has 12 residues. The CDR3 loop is CASSYSQEYLHF. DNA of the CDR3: TGTGCCAGCAGTTACTCACAGGAGTACCTCCACTTT.

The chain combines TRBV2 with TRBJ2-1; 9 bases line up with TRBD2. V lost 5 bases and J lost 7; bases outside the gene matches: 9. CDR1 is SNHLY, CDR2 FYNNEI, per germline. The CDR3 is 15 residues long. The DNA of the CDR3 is TGTGCCAGCAGTTGGGGGCGGGGGGGCGGAAATGAGCAGTTCTTC. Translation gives CASSWGRGGGNEQFF.

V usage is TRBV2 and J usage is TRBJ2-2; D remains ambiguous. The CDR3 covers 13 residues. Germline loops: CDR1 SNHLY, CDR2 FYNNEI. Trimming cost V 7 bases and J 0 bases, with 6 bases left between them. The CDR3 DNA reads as TGTGCCAGCACCAACTCGAACACCGGGGAGCTGTTTTTT. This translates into CASTNSNTGELFF.

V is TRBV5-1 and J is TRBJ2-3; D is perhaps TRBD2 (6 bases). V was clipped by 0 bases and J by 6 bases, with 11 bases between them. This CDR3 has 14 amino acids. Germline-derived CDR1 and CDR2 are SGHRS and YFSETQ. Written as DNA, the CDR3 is TGCGCCAGCAGCTTGGCCGGGGGTTCGGATACGCAGTATTTT. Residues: CASSLAGGSDTQYF.

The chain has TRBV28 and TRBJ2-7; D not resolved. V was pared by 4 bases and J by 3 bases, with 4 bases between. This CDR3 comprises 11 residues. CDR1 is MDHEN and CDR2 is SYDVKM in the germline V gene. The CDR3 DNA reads TGTGCCAGCAGTTGGAACTACGAGCAGTACTTC. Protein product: CASSWNYEQYF.

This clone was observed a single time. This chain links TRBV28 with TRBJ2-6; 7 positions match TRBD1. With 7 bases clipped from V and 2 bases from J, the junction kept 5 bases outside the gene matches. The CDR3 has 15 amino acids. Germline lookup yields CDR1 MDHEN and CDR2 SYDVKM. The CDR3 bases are TGTGCCAGCACCGCTACAGGGGCTGGGGCCAACGTCCTGACTTTC. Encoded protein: CASTATGAGANVLTF.

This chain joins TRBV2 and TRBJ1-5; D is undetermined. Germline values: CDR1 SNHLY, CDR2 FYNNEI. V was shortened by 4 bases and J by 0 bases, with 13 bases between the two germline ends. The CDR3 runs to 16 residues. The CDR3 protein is CASSGTGSISNQPQHF. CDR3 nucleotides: TGTGCCAGCAGTGGAACGGGGAGCATTAGCAATCAGCCCCAGCATTTT.

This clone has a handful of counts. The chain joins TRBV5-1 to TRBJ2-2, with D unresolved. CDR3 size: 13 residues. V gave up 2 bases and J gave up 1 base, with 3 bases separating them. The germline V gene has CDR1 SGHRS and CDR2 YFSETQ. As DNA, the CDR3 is TGCGCCAGCAGCTTTGGGAACACCGGGGAGCTGTTTTTT. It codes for CASSFGNTGELFF.

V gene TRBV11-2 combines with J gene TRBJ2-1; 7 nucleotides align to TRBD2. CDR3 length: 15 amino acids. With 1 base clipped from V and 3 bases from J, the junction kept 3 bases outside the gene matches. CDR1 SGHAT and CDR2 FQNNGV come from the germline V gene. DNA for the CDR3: TGTGCCAGCAGCTTAGGGCGGGAGAGCTACAATGAGCAGTTCTTC. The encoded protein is CASSLGRESYNEQFF. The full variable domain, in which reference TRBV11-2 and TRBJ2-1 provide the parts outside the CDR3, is EAGVAQSPRYKIIEKRQSVAFWCNPISGHATLYWYQQILGQGPKLLIQFQNNGVVDDSQLPKDRFSAERLKGVDSTLKIQPAKLEDSAVYLCASSLGRESYNEQFFGPGTRLTVL.

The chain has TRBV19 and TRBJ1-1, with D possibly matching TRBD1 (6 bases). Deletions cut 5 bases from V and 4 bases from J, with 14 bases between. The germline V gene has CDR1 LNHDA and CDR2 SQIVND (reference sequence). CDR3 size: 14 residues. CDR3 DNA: TGTGCCAGTAGTCCACAGGGTTGGGGCACTGAAGCTTTCTTT. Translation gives CASSPQGWGTEAFF.

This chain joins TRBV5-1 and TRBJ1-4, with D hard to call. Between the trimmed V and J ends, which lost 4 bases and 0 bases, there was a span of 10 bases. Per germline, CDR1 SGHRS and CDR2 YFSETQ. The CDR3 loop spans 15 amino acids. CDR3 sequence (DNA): TGCGCCAGCAGCCCATCTAGGGCAACTAATGAAAAACTGTTTTTT. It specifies CASSPSRATNEKLFF.

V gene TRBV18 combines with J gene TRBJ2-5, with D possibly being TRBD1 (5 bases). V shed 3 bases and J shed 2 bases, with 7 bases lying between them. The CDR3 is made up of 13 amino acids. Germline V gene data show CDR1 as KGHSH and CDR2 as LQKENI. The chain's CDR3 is CASSPGQQETQYF. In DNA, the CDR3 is TGTGCCAGCTCACCGGGGCAGCAAGAGACCCAGTACTTC.

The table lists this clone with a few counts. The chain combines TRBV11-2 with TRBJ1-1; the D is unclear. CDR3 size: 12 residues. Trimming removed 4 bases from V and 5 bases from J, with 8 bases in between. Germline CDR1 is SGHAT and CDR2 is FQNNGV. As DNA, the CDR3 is TGTGCCAGCAGCTCCCAAAGAACTGAAGCTTTCTTT. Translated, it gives CASSSQRTEAFF. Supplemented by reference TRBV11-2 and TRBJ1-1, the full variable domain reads EAGVAQSPRYKIIEKRQSVAFWCNPISGHATLYWYQQILGQGPKLLIQFQNNGVVDDSQLPKDRFSAERLKGVDSTLKIQPAKLEDSAVYLCASSSQRTEAFFGQGTRLTVV.

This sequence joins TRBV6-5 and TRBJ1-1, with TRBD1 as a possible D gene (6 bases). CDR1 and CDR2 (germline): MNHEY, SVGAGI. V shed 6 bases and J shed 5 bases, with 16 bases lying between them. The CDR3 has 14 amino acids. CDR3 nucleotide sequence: TGTGCCAGCAGCCTTACAGGGCTTGGGACTGAAGCTTTCTTT. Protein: CASSLTGLGTEAFF.

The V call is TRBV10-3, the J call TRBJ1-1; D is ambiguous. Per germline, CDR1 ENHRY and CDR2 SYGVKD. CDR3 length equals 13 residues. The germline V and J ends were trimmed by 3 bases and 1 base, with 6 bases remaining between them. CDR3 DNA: TGTGCCATCAGTGATAGGGCGAACACTGAAGCTTTCTTT. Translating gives CAISDRANTEAFF.

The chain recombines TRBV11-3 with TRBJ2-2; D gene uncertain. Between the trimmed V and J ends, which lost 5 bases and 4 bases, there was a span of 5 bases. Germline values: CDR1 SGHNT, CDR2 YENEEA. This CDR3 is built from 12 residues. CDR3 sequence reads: CASSLSTGELFF. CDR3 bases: TGTGCCAGCAGCCTTTCCACCGGGGAGCTGTTTTTT.

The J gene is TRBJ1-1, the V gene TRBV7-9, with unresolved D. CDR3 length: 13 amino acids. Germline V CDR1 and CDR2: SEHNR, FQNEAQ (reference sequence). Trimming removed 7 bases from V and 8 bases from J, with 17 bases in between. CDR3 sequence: CASTPPRTGEAFF. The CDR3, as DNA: TGTGCCAGCACCCCTCCCAGGACGGGGGAAGCTTTCTTT.

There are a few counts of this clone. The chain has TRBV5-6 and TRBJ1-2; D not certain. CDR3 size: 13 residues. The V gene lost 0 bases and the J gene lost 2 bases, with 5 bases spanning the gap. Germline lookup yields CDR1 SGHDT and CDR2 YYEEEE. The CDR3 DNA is TGTGCCAGCAGCTTGGGGGTGAACTATGGCTACACCTTC. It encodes CASSLGVNYGYTF.

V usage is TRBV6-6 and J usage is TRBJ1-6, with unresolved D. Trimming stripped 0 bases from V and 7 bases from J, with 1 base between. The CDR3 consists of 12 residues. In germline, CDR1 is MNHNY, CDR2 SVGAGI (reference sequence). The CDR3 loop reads CASSYSNSPLHF. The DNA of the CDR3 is TGTGCCAGCAGTTACTCGAATTCACCCCTCCACTTT.

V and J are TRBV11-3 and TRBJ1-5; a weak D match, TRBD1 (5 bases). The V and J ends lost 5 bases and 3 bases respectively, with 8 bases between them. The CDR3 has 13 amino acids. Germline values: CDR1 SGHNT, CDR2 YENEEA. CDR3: CASSRGNNQPQHF. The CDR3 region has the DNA TGTGCCAGCAGCAGGGGCAACAATCAGCCCCAGCATTTT.

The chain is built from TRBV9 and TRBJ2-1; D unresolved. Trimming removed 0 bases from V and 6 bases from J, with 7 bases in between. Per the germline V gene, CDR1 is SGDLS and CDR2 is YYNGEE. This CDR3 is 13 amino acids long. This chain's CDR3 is CASSVGLGNEQFF. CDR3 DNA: TGTGCCAGCAGCGTAGGGTTGGGCAATGAGCAGTTCTTC.

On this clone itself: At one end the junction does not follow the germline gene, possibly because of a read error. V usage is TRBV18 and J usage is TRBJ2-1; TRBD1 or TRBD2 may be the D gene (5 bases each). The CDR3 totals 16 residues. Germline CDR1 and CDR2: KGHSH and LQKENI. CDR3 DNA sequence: TGTGCCAGCTCACCCTACCCCGGGACCGACCTCAATGAGCAGCTCTTC. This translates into CASSPYPGTDLNEQLF.

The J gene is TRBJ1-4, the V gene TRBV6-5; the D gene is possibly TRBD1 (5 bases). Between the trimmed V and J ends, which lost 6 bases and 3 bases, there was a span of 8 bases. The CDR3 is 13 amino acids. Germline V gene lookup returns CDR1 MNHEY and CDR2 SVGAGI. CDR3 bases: TGTGCCAGCAGGGGACTGTCTAATGAAAAACTGTTTTTT. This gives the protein CASRGLSNEKLFF.

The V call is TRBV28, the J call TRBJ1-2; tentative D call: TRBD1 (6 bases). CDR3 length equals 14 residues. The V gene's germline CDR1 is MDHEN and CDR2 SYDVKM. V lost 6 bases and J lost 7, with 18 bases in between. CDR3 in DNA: TGTGCCAGCAGCCCGAGATGGGGGGCGCCTGGCTACACCTTC. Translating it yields CASSPRWGAPGYTF.

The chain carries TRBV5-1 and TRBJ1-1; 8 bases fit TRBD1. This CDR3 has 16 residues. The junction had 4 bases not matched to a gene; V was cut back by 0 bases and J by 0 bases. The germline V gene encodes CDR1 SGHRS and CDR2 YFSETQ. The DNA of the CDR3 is TGCGCCAGCAGCTTGGAGTCAGGGGGCTTGAACACTGAAGCTTTCTTT. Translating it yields CASSLESGGLNTEAFF.

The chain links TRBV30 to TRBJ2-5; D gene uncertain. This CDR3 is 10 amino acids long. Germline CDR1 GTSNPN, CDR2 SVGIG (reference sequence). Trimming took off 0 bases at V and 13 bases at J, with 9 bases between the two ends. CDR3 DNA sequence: TGTGCCTGGAGTGTGGACCCCCGGTACTTC. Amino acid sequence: CAWSVDPRYF.

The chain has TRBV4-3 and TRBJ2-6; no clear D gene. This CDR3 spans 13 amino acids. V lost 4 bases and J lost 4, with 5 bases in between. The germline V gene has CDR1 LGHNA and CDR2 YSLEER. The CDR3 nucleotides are TGCGCCAGCAGCCGGCCAGGGGCCAACGTCCTGACTTTC. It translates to CASSRPGANVLTF.

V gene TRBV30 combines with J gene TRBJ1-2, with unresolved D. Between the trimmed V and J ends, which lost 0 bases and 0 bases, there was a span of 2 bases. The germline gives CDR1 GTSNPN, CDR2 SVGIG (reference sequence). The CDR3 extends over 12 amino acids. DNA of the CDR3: TGTGCCTGGAGTGTGACTAACTATGGCTACACCTTC. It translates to CAWSVTNYGYTF.